The clone carrying this T cell receptor beta chain was detected once. The data stem from a study of blood T cell repertoires in COVID-19. Study in general: Specimens from acute and convalescent COVID-19 originated in the United States, Italy and Spain.

From germline, CDR1 is MNHEY and CDR2 SMNVEV (reference sequence). CDR3 size: 15 residues. Trimming removed 5 bases from V and 3 bases from J; junction bases left unmatched: 6. The repertoire was sequenced with immunoSEQ multiplex PCR; TCRdb's copy has only in-frame clones and lacks some. There are 40,000 to 55,000 clones in the sample; 85% to 95% occur only once, and around 5% lies in the top ten. The chain has TRBV27 and TRBJ1-3, with TRBD1 identical over 8 bases. The clonotype originates from a human donor in a cohort sampled during active COVID-19. Specimen: peripheral blood. The CDR3 spells CASSPPDRDGNTIYF. CDR3 sequence (DNA): TGTGCCAGCAGTCCCCCGGACAGGGATGGAAACACCATATATTTT.